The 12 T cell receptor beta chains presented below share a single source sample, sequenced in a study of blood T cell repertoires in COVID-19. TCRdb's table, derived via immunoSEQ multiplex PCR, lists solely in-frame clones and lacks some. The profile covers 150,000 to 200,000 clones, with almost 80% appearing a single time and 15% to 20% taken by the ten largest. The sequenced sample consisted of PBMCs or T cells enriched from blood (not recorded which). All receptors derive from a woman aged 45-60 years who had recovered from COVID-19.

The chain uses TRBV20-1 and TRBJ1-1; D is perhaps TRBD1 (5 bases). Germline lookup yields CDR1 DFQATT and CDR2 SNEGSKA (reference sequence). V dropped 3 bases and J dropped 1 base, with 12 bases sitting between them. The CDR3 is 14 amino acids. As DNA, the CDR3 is TGCAGTGCTAGTTCGCAGGGCTCGAACACTGAAGCTTTCTTT. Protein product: CSASSQGSNTEAFF.

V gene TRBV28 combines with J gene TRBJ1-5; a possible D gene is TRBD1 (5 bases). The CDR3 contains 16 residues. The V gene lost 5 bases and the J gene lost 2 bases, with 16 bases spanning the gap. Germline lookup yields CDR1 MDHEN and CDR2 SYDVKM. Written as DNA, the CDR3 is TGTGCCAGCAGTCAGCGGGGGGGGGAGCGCAATCAGCCCCAGCATTTT. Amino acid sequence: CASSQRGGERNQPQHF.

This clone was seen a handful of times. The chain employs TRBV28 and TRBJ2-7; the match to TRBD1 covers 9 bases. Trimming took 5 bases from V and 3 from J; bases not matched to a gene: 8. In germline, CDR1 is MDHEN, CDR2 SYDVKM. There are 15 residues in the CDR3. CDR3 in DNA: TGTGCCAGCAGTCAGACAGGGGGTAATCTCTACGAGCAGTACTTC. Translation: CASSQTGGNLYEQYF.

The CDR3 loop is CASSYRDWNYNEQFF. CDR3 DNA sequence: TGTGCCAGCAGTTACCGGGACTGGAACTACAATGAGCAGTTCTTC. V and J are TRBV6-2 or TRBV6-3 and TRBJ2-1; possibly TRBD2 for D (6 bases). Between the trimmed V and J ends, which lost 2 bases and 3 bases, there was a span of 11 bases. The CDR3 is made up of 15 amino acids. CDR1 is MNHEY, CDR2 SVGEGT, per germline.

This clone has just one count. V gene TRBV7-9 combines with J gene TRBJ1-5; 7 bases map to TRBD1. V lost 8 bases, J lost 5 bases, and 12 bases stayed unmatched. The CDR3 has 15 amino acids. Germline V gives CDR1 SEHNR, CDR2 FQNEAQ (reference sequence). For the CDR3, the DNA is TGTGCCAGCCAAGAGGGGTCGGGACAGCATCAGCCCCAGCATTTT. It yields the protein CASQEGSGQHQPQHF.

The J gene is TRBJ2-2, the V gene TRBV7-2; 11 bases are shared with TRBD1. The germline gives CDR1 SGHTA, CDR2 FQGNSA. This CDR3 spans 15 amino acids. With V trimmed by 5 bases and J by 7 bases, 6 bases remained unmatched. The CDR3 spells CASSPDRGRIGELFF. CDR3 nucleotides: TGTGCCAGCAGCCCGGACAGGGGGCGGATCGGGGAGCTGTTTTTT.

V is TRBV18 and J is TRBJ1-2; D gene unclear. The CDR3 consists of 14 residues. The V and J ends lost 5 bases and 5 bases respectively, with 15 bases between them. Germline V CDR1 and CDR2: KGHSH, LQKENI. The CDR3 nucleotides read TGTGCCAGCTCAAACACCGGAACGAGGTATGGCTACACCTTC. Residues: CASSNTGTRYGYTF.

CDR3 loop: CASSDWTELFF. CDR3 coding DNA: TGTGCCAGCAGTGACTGGACAGAGCTGTTTTTT. The chain carries TRBV2 and TRBJ2-2, with a possible D match to TRBD1 (5 bases). This CDR3 is built from 11 residues. The germline V and J ends were trimmed by 3 bases and 11 bases, with 7 bases remaining between them. Germline values: CDR1 SNHLY, CDR2 FYNNEI.

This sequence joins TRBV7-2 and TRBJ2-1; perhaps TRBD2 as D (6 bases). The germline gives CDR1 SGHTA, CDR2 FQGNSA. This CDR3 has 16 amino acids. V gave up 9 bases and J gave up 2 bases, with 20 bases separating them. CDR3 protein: CASGERGGNAYNEQFF. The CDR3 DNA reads TGTGCCAGTGGAGAAAGGGGAGGAAATGCCTACAATGAGCAGTTCTTC.

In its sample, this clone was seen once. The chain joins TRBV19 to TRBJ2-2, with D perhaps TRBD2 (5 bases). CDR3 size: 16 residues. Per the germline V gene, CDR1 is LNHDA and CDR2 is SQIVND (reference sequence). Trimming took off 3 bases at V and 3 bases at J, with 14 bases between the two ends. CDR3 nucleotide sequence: TGTGCCAGTAGTATTTGGCTAGTCGGGGACACCGGGGAGCTGTTTTTT. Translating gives CASSIWLVGDTGELFF.

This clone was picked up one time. The CDR3 reads CASSLSGRGYEQYF. The CDR3 bases are TGCGCCAGCAGCCTGTCGGGCAGGGGCTACGAGCAGTACTTC. The chain joins TRBV5-1 to TRBJ2-7, with D possibly TRBD1 on 6 matching bases. The CDR3 runs to 14 residues. The germline V gene encodes CDR1 SGHRS and CDR2 YFSETQ. V shed 4 bases and J shed 3 bases, with 14 bases lying between them.

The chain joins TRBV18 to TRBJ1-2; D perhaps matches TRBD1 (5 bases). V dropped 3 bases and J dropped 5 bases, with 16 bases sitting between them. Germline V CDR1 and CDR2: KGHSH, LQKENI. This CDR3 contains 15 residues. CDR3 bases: TGTGCCAGCTCACCTCAGGGAAAATTGGTTTATGGCTACACCTTC. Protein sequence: CASSPQGKLVYGYTF.